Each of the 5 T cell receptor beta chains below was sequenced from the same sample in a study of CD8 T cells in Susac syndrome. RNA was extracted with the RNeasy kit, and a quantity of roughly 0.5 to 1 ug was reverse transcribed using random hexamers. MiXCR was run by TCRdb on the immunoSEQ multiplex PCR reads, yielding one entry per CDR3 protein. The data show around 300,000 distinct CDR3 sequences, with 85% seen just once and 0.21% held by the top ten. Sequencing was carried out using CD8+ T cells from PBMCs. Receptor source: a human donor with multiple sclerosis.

This chain's CDR3 is CASSIYGDGRSGANVLTF. CDR3 in DNA: TGTGCCAGTAGTATTTATGGGGACGGGAGGTCTGGGGCCAACGTCCTGACTTTC. This chain joins TRBV19 and TRBJ2-6; 7 nucleotides match TRBD2. Germline lookup yields CDR1 LNHDA and CDR2 SQIVND (reference sequence). The CDR3 runs to 18 residues. Germline trimming cut 3 bases from V and 1 base from J; bases unmatched to any gene: 9.

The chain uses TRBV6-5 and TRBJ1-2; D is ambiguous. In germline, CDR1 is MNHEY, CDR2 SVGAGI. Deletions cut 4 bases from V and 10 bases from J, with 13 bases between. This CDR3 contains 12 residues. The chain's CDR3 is CASSFEMRSYTF. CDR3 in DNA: TGTGCCAGCAGTTTCGAGATGAGATCCTACACCTTC.

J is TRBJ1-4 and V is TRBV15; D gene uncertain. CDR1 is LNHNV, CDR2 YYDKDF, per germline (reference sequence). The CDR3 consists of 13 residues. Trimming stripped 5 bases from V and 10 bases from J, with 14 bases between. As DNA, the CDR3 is TGTGCCACCAGCTTTCTATCCGCGGGAAAACTGTTTTTT. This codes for CATSFLSAGKLFF.

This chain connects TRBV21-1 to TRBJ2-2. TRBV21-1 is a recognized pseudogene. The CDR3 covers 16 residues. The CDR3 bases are TGTGCCAGCACAGAAAAGGAACAGATGAACACCGGGGAGCTGTTTTTT. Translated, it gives CASTEKEQMNTGELFF.

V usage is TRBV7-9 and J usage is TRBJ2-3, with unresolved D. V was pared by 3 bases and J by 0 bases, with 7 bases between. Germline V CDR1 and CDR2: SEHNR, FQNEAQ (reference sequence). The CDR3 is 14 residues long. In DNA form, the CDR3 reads TGTGCCAGCAGCTTGGAAGGCAGCACAGATACGCAGTATTTT. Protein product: CASSLEGSTDTQYF.